The 16 T cell receptor beta chains given below trace back to one sample, sequenced in a study of T-cell reconstitution after alpha-beta-depleted transplantation in children. TCRbeta library preparation incorporated unique molecular identifiers. MiXCR, applied by TCRdb to the PCR reads, yields one record per CDR3 protein. In the table there are roughly 50,000 distinct CDR3 sequences, 44% of which are singletons. Sequencing used PBMCs, mostly from graft donor cells, obtained 360 days after TCRalphabeta/CD19-depleted stem cell transplant. The receptor set was obtained from a male patient aged 10 to 17 who had a stem cell transplant for acute lymphoblastic leukemia, so the T cells may come from the graft donor.

The chain uses TRBV10-1 and TRBJ2-1; D possibly matches TRBD1 or TRBD2 (5 bases each). Germline V gene sequence: CDR1 WNHNN, CDR2 SYGVQD (reference sequence). Trimming cost V 3 bases and J 6 bases, with 9 bases left between them. The CDR3 extends over 13 amino acids. The CDR3 sequence is CASSEMGRNEQFF. The DNA of the CDR3 is TGCGCCAGCAGTGAAATGGGACGCAATGAGCAGTTCTTC.

This sequence joins TRBV5-6 and TRBJ2-1; TRBD2 agrees at 7 bases. V shed 2 bases, J shed 4 bases, and the junction held 6 bases outside the gene matches. Germline lookup yields CDR1 SGHDT and CDR2 YYEEEE. The CDR3 is 15 residues long. The CDR3 sequence: CASSFPSGAYNEQFF. The DNA for the CDR3 is TGTGCCAGCAGCTTCCCCAGCGGGGCGTACAATGAGCAGTTCTTC.

The gene calls are TRBV6-5 and TRBJ2-7, with D tentatively TRBD1 or TRBD2 (7 bases each). Germline CDR1 reads MNHEY; CDR2 reads SVGAGI. The CDR3 sequence is 16 residues long. Trimming shortened V by 2 bases and J by 3 bases, and 17 bases separated the two germline ends. Here the CDR3 reads CASSYEWQGGNYEQYF. Here the CDR3 DNA reads TGTGCCAGCAGTTACGAATGGCAGGGGGGGAACTACGAGCAGTACTTC.

A few counts support this clonotype. The chain employs TRBV5-1 and TRBJ2-1; the D gene could be TRBD1 or TRBD2 (5 bases each). The CDR3 extends over 15 amino acids. CDR1 and CDR2 (germline): SGHRS, YFSETQ. Trimming took 2 bases from V and 7 from J, leaving 16 bases between them. CDR3 sequence: CASSFQVLGGNEQFF. In nucleotides, the CDR3 is TGCGCCAGCAGCTTCCAGGTCCTTGGGGGAAATGAGCAGTTCTTC.

The genes are TRBV7-8 and TRBJ2-4, with D possibly being TRBD1 (6 bases). The germline gives CDR1 SGHVS, CDR2 FQNEAQ. The CDR3 totals 15 residues. Trimming took off 3 bases at V and 1 base at J, with 10 bases between the two ends. The CDR3 coding sequence is TGTGCCAGCAGCTTGACCCAGGGGGCCAAAAACATTCAGTACTTC. The encoded protein is CASSLTQGAKNIQYF.

This clonotype has more than one count but fewer than ten. The V call is TRBV10-3, the J call TRBJ2-3; perhaps D is TRBD1 or TRBD2 (5 bases each). CDR3 length equals 15 residues. Germline V gene lookup returns CDR1 ENHRY and CDR2 SYGVKD. V was trimmed by 1 base and J by 0 bases, leaving 8 bases between them. CDR3 residues: CAISEFWGSTDTQYF. The CDR3 nucleotides are TGTGCCATCAGTGAGTTTTGGGGGAGCACAGATACGCAGTATTTT.

The V call is TRBV24-1, the J call TRBJ2-2, with D unresolved. Germline V CDR1 and CDR2: KGHDR, SFDVKD. V lost 2 bases and J 1 base, leaving 7 bases between the germline ends. The CDR3 extends over 15 amino acids. In DNA, the CDR3 is TGTGCCACCAGTGATTGGACGGGGAACACCGGGGAGCTGTTTTTT. Translating it yields CATSDWTGNTGELFF.

This chain joins TRBV5-6 and TRBJ2-5; TRBD1 matches 10 bases. V shed 4 bases, J shed 2 bases, and the junction held 11 bases outside the gene matches. The CDR3 spans 17 residues. CDR1 SGHDT and CDR2 YYEEEE come from the germline V gene. CDR3 region: CASSLYATGGGQETQYF. The DNA of the CDR3 is TGTGCCAGCAGCCTCTATGCGACAGGGGGCGGACAAGAGACCCAGTACTTC.

This sequence joins TRBV25-1 and TRBJ2-1, with D hard to call. This CDR3 has 17 amino acids. From germline, CDR1 is MGHDK and CDR2 SYGVNS. V lost 2 bases to trimming and J lost 0 bases, with 14 bases between them. In DNA form, the CDR3 reads TGTGCCAGCAGTGAAAGGTTGCCCTCCCCCTCCTACAATGAGCAGTTCTTC. Translated, it gives CASSERLPSPSYNEQFF.

The genes are TRBV4-2 and TRBJ2-3; 13 bases are a match to TRBD2. Looked up from germline, CDR1 is LGHNA and CDR2 is YNFKEQ. The CDR3 sequence is 19 residues long. Trimming at V came to 8 bases and at J to 2 bases, leaving 16 bases not matched to a gene. The CDR3 bases are TGTGCCAGCGGCCCCGGGACTAGCGGGGCAGGATTAATCACAGATACGCAGTATTTT. Translating it yields CASGPGTSGAGLITDTQYF.

V gene TRBV12-3 or TRBV12-4 combines with J gene TRBJ2-7, with D perhaps matching TRBD2 (5 bases). This CDR3 is 14 amino acids long. V was trimmed by 1 base and J by 6 bases, leaving 13 bases between them. Here the CDR3 DNA reads TGTGCCAGCAGTTTAGTTACGGGGATGGGCGAGCAGTACTTC. Its protein product is CASSLVTGMGEQYF.

This clonotype was seen more than once but under ten times. V usage is TRBV20-1 and J usage is TRBJ2-3; D call uncertain. V was shortened by 0 bases and J by 7 bases, with 11 bases between the two germline ends. This CDR3 contains 13 residues. Germline CDR1 reads DFQATT; CDR2 reads SNEGSKA (reference sequence). The chain's CDR3 is CSARDPALNTQYF. For the CDR3, the DNA is TGCAGTGCTAGAGATCCCGCCCTTAATACGCAGTATTTT.

The chain couples TRBV12-3 or TRBV12-4 to TRBJ2-1; TRBD1 might be the D (6 bases). This CDR3 spans 14 amino acids. Between the trimmed V and J ends, which lost 1 base and 5 bases, there was a span of 9 bases. CDR3 in amino acids: CASSLGWGHNEQFF. Written as DNA, the CDR3 is TGTGCCAGCAGTTTAGGGTGGGGGCACAATGAGCAGTTCTTC.

The chain carries TRBV27 and TRBJ2-5, with D unresolved. The V end was cut by 5 bases, the J end by 0 bases, with 4 bases between. Looked up from germline, CDR1 is MNHEY and CDR2 is SMNVEV (reference sequence). This CDR3 is 12 amino acids long. The CDR3 DNA is TGTGCCAGCAGTGAGTACCAAGAGACCCAGTACTTC. Amino acids: CASSEYQETQYF.

This clonotype was seen a handful of times. This sequence joins TRBV7-9 and TRBJ1-2, with D perhaps TRBD1 (6 bases). The CDR3 length is 15 residues. V was pared by 4 bases and J by 3 bases, with 15 bases between. Germline CDR1 and CDR2: SEHNR and FQNEAQ (reference sequence). This chain's CDR3 is CASSSITGIYYGYTF. The CDR3 DNA reads TGTGCCAGCAGCTCCATAACAGGGATTTACTATGGCTACACCTTC.

This chain uses TRBV7-2 with TRBJ2-5, with a possible D match to TRBD1 (6 bases). The CDR3 runs 16 residues. V was pared by 1 base and J by 0 bases, with 12 bases between. Germline V CDR1 and CDR2: SGHTA, FQGNSA. DNA for the CDR3: TGTGCCAGCAGCTTAGGGGGGACATCGTACCAAGAGACCCAGTACTTC. It yields the protein CASSLGGTSYQETQYF.